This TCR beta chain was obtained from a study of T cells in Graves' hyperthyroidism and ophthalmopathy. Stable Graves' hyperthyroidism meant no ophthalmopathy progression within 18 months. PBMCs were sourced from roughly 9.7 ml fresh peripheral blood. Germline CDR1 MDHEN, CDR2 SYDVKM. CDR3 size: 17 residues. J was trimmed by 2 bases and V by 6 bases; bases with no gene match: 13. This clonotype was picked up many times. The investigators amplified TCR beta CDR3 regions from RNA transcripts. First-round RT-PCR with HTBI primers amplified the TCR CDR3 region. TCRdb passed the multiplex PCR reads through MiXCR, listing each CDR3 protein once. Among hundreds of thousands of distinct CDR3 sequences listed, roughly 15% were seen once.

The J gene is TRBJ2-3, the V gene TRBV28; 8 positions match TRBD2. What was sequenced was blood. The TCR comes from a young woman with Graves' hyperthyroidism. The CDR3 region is CASSSPFSGRDTDTQYF. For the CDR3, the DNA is TGTGCCAGCAGCTCCCCCTTCAGCGGGAGAGACACAGATACGCAGTATTTT.